The 20 T cell receptor beta chains in this list originate from one sample, sequenced in a study of T cell responses to AZD1222 COVID-19 vaccine. TCRdb keeps only in-frame clones here, not all; method: immunoSEQ multiplex PCR. This table has some 190,000 clones, approximately 93% appearing once. Sequenced here: peripheral blood, sampled 28 days after the second AZD1222 dose. Receptor source: an adult who received the AZD1222 COVID-19 vaccine.

The chain is built from TRBV27 and TRBJ1-5; D might be TRBD1 (5 bases). There are 15 residues in the CDR3. V lost 3 bases and J 6 bases, leaving 15 bases between the germline ends. Germline CDR1 MNHEY, CDR2 SMNVEV (reference sequence). As DNA, the CDR3 is TGTGCCAGCAGTTTGTGGGTAGGACAAGGTCAGCCCCAGCATTTT. Translated, it gives CASSLWVGQGQPQHF.

CDR3 in DNA: TGTGCCAGCTCAGCGGGACAGACCGGTATTGAGGCCTACGAGCAGTACTTC. It is translated as CASSAGQTGIEAYEQYF. The V call is TRBV18, the J call TRBJ2-7; D is perhaps TRBD1 (7 bases). The length of the CDR3 is 17 residues. Germline V gives CDR1 KGHSH, CDR2 LQKENI. V dropped 5 bases and J dropped 2 bases, with 22 bases sitting between them.

The chain carries TRBV4-1 and TRBJ2-5; weak D call: TRBD1 (5 bases). The V gene lost 1 base and the J gene lost 4 bases, with 10 bases spanning the gap. Germline CDR1 and CDR2: MGHRA and YSYEKL. This CDR3 comprises 14 residues. The CDR3 sequence: CASSQVGQGETQYF. The CDR3 region has the DNA TGCGCCAGCAGCCAAGTGGGGCAAGGAGAGACCCAGTACTTC.

The chain couples TRBV7-3 to TRBJ1-2; 10 bases map to TRBD1. V dropped 8 bases and J dropped 8; count of bases not matched to a gene: 5. Germline values: CDR1 SGHTA, CDR2 FQGTGA. The CDR3 length is 12 residues. The CDR3 loop reads CASGTGAQGYTF. CDR3 bases: TGTGCCAGCGGGACAGGGGCGCAAGGCTACACCTTC.

This clone has only one observation. This rearrangement joins TRBV10-1 to TRBJ2-7; D possibly corresponds to TRBD1 (6 bases). The CDR3 is 11 residues long. Per the germline V gene, CDR1 is WNHNN and CDR2 is SYGVQD (reference sequence). V lost 3 bases to trimming and J lost 8 bases, with 8 bases between them. CDR3 amino acids: CASSEGGKQYF. In DNA, the CDR3 is TGCGCCAGCAGTGAAGGGGGTAAGCAGTACTTC.

A few counts support this clone. The rearrangement uses TRBV5-6 and TRBJ1-3; D gene unclear. The CDR3 runs to 18 residues. Trimming took off 0 bases at V and 0 bases at J, with 16 bases between the two ends. Germline lookup yields CDR1 SGHDT and CDR2 YYEEEE. The CDR3: CASSLEKVGTYSGNTIYF. CDR3 coding DNA: TGTGCCAGCAGCTTGGAGAAGGTTGGAACCTACTCTGGAAACACCATATATTTT.

The chain employs TRBV3-1 (or the pseudogene TRBV3-2) and TRBJ2-1; TRBD2 matches at 10 bases. Germline V lookup: CDR1 LGHDT, CDR2 YNNKEL (reference sequence). Trimming took 8 bases from V and 7 from J; bases not matched to a gene: 8. This CDR3 has 14 amino acids. Here the CDR3 reads CASAFLAGVNEQFF. CDR3 in DNA: TGTGCCAGCGCCTTCCTAGCGGGAGTAAATGAGCAGTTCTTC.

The chain has TRBV5-4 and TRBJ2-7, with D maybe TRBD2 (6 bases). Trimming stripped 2 bases from V and 7 bases from J, with 19 bases between. The CDR3 sequence is 15 residues long. Germline lookup yields CDR1 SGHNT and CDR2 YYREEE (reference sequence). CDR3 sequence: CASSFTPGVPGEQYF. The CDR3 DNA follows: TGTGCCAGCAGCTTCACGCCGGGGGTCCCGGGGGAGCAGTACTTC.

Only one count was recorded for this clone. The rearrangement uses TRBV29-1 and TRBJ2-3, with 7 bases fitting TRBD2. Germline loops: CDR1 SQVTM, CDR2 ANQGSEA. This CDR3 comprises 14 residues. The junction had 8 bases not matched to a gene; V was cut back by 7 bases and J by 1 base. The CDR3 coding sequence is TGCAGCGCCACGACTAGCTGGCGCACAGATACGCAGTATTTT. Its protein is CSATTSWRTDTQYF.

The rearrangement uses TRBV7-9 and TRBJ2-7, with D possibly matching TRBD2 (6 bases). The CDR3 spans 13 residues. Germline values: CDR1 SEHNR, CDR2 FQNEAQ (reference sequence). Between the trimmed V and J ends, which lost 6 bases and 7 bases, there was a span of 16 bases. The DNA of the CDR3 is TGTGCCAGCAGTCACGGGCTTGGGAGGGAGCAGTACTTC. Its translation: CASSHGLGREQYF.

V gene TRBV23-1 combines with J gene TRBJ2-7; tentative D call: TRBD2 (5 bases). TRBV23-1 is labeled an ORF, and its function is uncertain. V lost 0 bases, J lost 3 bases, and 12 bases lay in between. The CDR3 contains 15 residues. In DNA form, the CDR3 reads TGCGCCAGCAGTCAATCGCGAGGACTTAACTACGAGCAGTACTTC. Its translation: CASSQSRGLNYEQYF.

A word on this clone: Relative to the germline gene, one junction end is altered; a read error may explain this. The chain has TRBV2 and TRBJ2-3; 8 positions agree with TRBD1. From germline, CDR1 is SNHLY and CDR2 FYNNEI. The CDR3 consists of 14 residues. Here the CDR3 reads CASRPVEGTGTQYF. The CDR3 region has the DNA TGTGCCAGCAGGCCCGTTGAAGGGACAGGTACGCAGTATTTT.

This clone was picked up one time. The CDR3 region is CASSFRTEVTEAFF. The CDR3 DNA reads as TGTGCCAGCAGCTTCCGGACCGAAGTCACTGAAGCTTTCTTT. The chain employs TRBV13 and TRBJ1-1; no clear D. The germline V gene has CDR1 PRHDT and CDR2 FYEKMQ (reference sequence). The V end was cut by 3 bases, the J end by 4 bases, with 12 bases between. The CDR3 runs 14 residues.

The chain joins TRBV11-3 to TRBJ1-1, with D tentatively TRBD1 (5 bases). The CDR3 contains 15 residues. CDR1 is SGHNT and CDR2 is YENEEA in the germline V gene. Trimming took off 5 bases at V and 3 bases at J, with 16 bases between the two ends. The CDR3 DNA sequence: TGTGCCAGCAGCCCCGGGACCCTGGTGGACACTGAAGCTTTCTTT. Protein sequence: CASSPGTLVDTEAFF.

V gene TRBV5-1 combines with J gene TRBJ1-4; perhaps TRBD1 as D (6 bases). Germline CDR1 and CDR2: SGHRS and YFSETQ. The CDR3 has 15 residues. V shed 1 base and J shed 5 bases, with 12 bases lying between them. The DNA for the CDR3 is TGCGCCAGCAGCTTGTCGGACAGACGAAATGAAAAACTGTTTTTT. It yields the protein CASSLSDRRNEKLFF.

The chain has TRBV11-2 and TRBJ1-4; D gene uncertain. The CDR3 contains 18 residues. The V gene's germline CDR1 is SGHAT and CDR2 FQNNGV. Trimming cost V 1 base and J 1 base, with 16 bases left between them. This CDR3 is CASSLGQGLHLTNEKLFF. As DNA, the CDR3 is TGTGCCAGCAGCTTAGGCCAAGGTTTACACCTAACTAATGAAAAACTGTTTTTT.

V is TRBV6-5 and J is TRBJ1-3; 7 bases line up with TRBD1. Looked up from germline, CDR1 is MNHEY and CDR2 is SVGAGI. V dropped 2 bases and J dropped 4; count of bases not matched to a gene: 5. The CDR3 runs to 15 residues. DNA of the CDR3: TGTGCCAGCAGTTACGTAGGGGGCCGAGGAAACACCATATATTTT. Translated, it gives CASSYVGGRGNTIYF.

V gene TRBV18 combines with J gene TRBJ2-3; 12 bases are shared with TRBD2. J gave up 4 bases and V 6 bases, and 8 bases lay outside the gene matches. Germline lookup yields CDR1 KGHSH and CDR2 LQKENI. The CDR3 is made up of 16 amino acids. The CDR3 nucleotides read TGTGCCAGCTCGCGAAGGACTAGCGGGACCGCAGATACGCAGTATTTT. It yields the protein CASSRRTSGTADTQYF. Full variable domain (rest looked up from reference TRBV18 and TRBJ2-3): NAGVMQNPRHLVRRRGQEARLRCSPMKGHSHVYWYRQLPEEGLKFMVYLQKENIIDESGMPKERFSAEFPKEGPSILRIQQVVRGDSAAYFCASSRRTSGTADTQYFGPGTRLTVL.

V gene TRBV30 combines with J gene TRBJ1-6; possible D gene TRBD1, 6 bases. Trimming cost V 1 base and J 7 bases, with 14 bases left between them. CDR1 GTSNPN and CDR2 SVGIG come from the germline V gene (reference sequence). This CDR3 has 15 residues. CDR3 sequence: CAWSGRTGTNSPLHF. The CDR3 DNA reads TGTGCCTGGAGTGGACGGACCGGGACAAATTCACCCCTCCACTTT.

This chain uses TRBV25-1 with TRBJ2-3; 10 bases agree with TRBD1. This CDR3 is 15 amino acids long. Trimming removed 4 bases from V and 6 bases from J; junction bases left unmatched: 7. Germline loops: CDR1 MGHDK, CDR2 SYGVNS. CDR3 sequence: CASSASWTGGDTQYF. The CDR3 DNA reads as TGTGCCAGCAGTGCGTCCTGGACAGGGGGGGATACGCAGTATTTT.